A single sample gave rise to the 6 T cell receptor beta chains below, sequenced in a study of T cells in narcolepsy. Method: immunoSEQ multiplex PCR; TCRdb's copy keeps in-frame clones and lacks some. This table holds about 32,000 clones, 79% found once. Sequenced sample: memory (CD45RA-) CD4+ T cells from blood. Receptor source: a human donor in good health.

The chain is built from TRBV11-3 and TRBJ2-5; TRBD1 might be the D (6 bases). Germline-derived CDR1 and CDR2 are SGHNT and YENEEA. V gave up 5 bases and J gave up 2 bases, with 15 bases separating them. The CDR3 has 15 amino acids. The CDR3 DNA sequence: TGTGCCAGCAGCCCCCTCCGGACAGCTCAAGAGACCCAGTACTTC. It yields the protein CASSPLRTAQETQYF.

This clone appeared a single time. V usage is TRBV19 and J usage is TRBJ1-5; 8 bases fit TRBD1. The CDR3 is made up of 18 amino acids. The V segment lost 2 bases and the J segment 4 bases; nucleotides outside the gene matches: 13. The V gene's germline CDR1 is LNHDA and CDR2 SQIVND (reference sequence). The CDR3 sequence is CASSIRGTGVLQNQPQHF. The CDR3 nucleotides are TGTGCCAGTAGTATACGGGGGACAGGCGTTTTACAGAATCAGCCCCAGCATTTT. Full variable domain (outside the CDR3, taken from reference TRBV19 and TRBJ1-5): DGGITQSPKYLFRKEGQNVTLSCEQNLNHDAMYWYRQDPGQGLRLIYYSQIVNDFQKGDIAEGYSVSREKKESFPLTVTSAQKNPTAFYLCASSIRGTGVLQNQPQHFGDGTRLSIL.

In the case of this clone: An end of the junction does not agree with germline; a read error may underlie this. The chain joins TRBV12-5 to TRBJ2-4, with TRBD1 as a possible D gene (5 bases). CDR3 length: 15 amino acids. Germline V gives CDR1 LGHNT, CDR2 FRNRAP. CDR3 region: CASGMPQGSKDIQYF. As DNA, the CDR3 is TGTGCTAGTGGTATGCCTCAGGGATCCAAAGACATTCAGTACTTC.

The genes are TRBV15 and TRBJ2-1, with 8 bases fitting TRBD2. The CDR3 is 15 amino acids. The ends lost 3 bases at V and 3 bases at J; junction bases unmatched: 4. The V gene's germline CDR1 is LNHNV and CDR2 YYDKDF (reference sequence). The CDR3 protein is CATSSSGLGYNEQFF. CDR3 DNA sequence: TGTGCCACCAGCAGCTCGGGACTAGGCTACAATGAGCAGTTCTTC.

CDR3 region: CASRSQGTNTEAFF. CDR3 nucleotides: TGTGCCAGCAGGAGCCAGGGGACTAACACTGAAGCTTTCTTT. The rearrangement joins TRBV6-5 to TRBJ1-1; D is perhaps TRBD1 (6 bases). This CDR3 is built from 14 residues. CDR1 and CDR2 from the germline V gene are MNHEY and SVGAGI. V was pared by 6 bases and J by 2 bases, with 13 bases between.

V is TRBV11-3 and J is TRBJ2-7; 12 nucleotides align to TRBD2. This CDR3 has 14 residues. CDR1 is SGHNT, CDR2 YENEEA, per germline. V shed 5 bases, J shed 9 bases, and the junction held 8 bases outside the gene matches. DNA for the CDR3: TGTGCCAGCAGCCAAGGGACTAGCGGGTTTGTGCAGTACTTC. Its translation: CASSQGTSGFVQYF.